The 22 T cell receptor beta chains below come from one sample, sequenced in a study of T-cell memory formation after mild COVID-19. One entry per CDR3 protein, called by TCRdb with MiXCR from the 5' RACE reads. The sample lists around 310,000 distinct CDR3 sequences; 20% to 25% were seen once. Sequenced: PBMCs or a T cell subset sorted from them (not recorded which). These receptors came from a man between 18 and 29 years old who had mild COVID-19 (a few samples of this study predate the infection). Cell type and time point are not known.

The V and J genes are TRBV5-1 and TRBJ1-2; 12 bases map to TRBD1. The germline CDR1 and CDR2 sequences are SGHRS and YFSETQ. With 5 bases clipped from V and 8 bases from J, the junction kept 16 bases outside the gene matches. The CDR3 is 17 amino acids. CDR3 region: CASSFNSGTGGATGYTF. The CDR3 DNA reads TGCGCCAGCAGTTTTAACTCCGGGACAGGGGGCGCGACGGGCTACACCTTC.

This chain uses TRBV5-1 with TRBJ2-1, with D perhaps TRBD1 or TRBD2 (5 bases each). Trimming removed 4 bases from V and 0 bases from J, with 8 bases in between. The germline V gene has CDR1 SGHRS and CDR2 YFSETQ. The CDR3 loop spans 14 amino acids. The CDR3 coding sequence is TGCGCCAGCAGCGAGGGGAGCTCCTACAATGAGCAGTTCTTC. This sequence encodes CASSEGSSYNEQFF.

This clonotype was picked up a small number of times. The rearrangement links TRBV29-1 to TRBJ1-3; D possibly corresponds to TRBD1 (6 bases). The CDR3 extends over 13 amino acids. Per germline, CDR1 SQVTM and CDR2 ANQGSEA. The V end lost 6 bases, the J end lost 2 bases, and 11 bases lay between the germline ends. For the CDR3, the DNA is TGCAGCGTCTCAGGGGTGACTGGAAACACCATATATTTT. Amino acids: CSVSGVTGNTIYF.

The rearrangement links TRBV20-1 to TRBJ1-1; D is uncertain. The CDR3 is 12 amino acids. Trimming took 5 bases from V and 7 from J, leaving 14 bases between them. Germline V lookup: CDR1 DFQATT, CDR2 SNEGSKA (reference sequence). CDR3 amino acids: CSAGLFRDEAFF. In DNA form, the CDR3 reads TGCAGTGCTGGCCTTTTCAGAGATGAAGCTTTCTTT.

This clonotype was observed a single time. One end of the junction is discordant with germline, which a read error may explain. The V gene is TRBV7-6, the J gene TRBJ2-6; unclear D gene. Per germline, CDR1 SGHVS and CDR2 FNYEAQ. CDR3 length: 19 residues. The CDR3 DNA sequence: TGTGCCAGCAGCCCCTGGCCCCACACCGTACTCTCTGGGGACAACGTCCTGACTTTC. Translating it yields CASSPWPHTVLSGDNVLTF. Full variable domain (rest looked up from reference TRBV7-6 and TRBJ2-6): GAGVSQSPRYKVTKRGQDVALRCDPISGHVSLYWYRQALGQGPEFLTYFNYEAQQDKSGLPNDRFSAERPEGSISTLTIQRTEQRDSAMYRCASSPWPHTVLSGDNVLTFGAGSRLTVL.

The rearrangement joins TRBV19 to TRBJ1-1; TRBD1 is a possible D gene (6 bases). Germline V gene lookup returns CDR1 LNHDA and CDR2 SQIVND (reference sequence). CDR3 length equals 16 residues. V lost 5 bases, J lost 0 bases, and 16 bases lay in between. The CDR3 reads CASSSLGEGVNTEAFF. The CDR3 nucleotides read TGTGCCAGTAGTTCCTTAGGAGAGGGGGTGAACACTGAAGCTTTCTTT.

This clonotype came up a few times. The rearrangement uses TRBV4-2 and TRBJ1-5; D is undetermined. The CDR3 totals 14 residues. V shed 1 base and J shed 4 bases, with 8 bases lying between them. CDR1 LGHNA and CDR2 YNFKEQ come from the germline V gene. DNA for the CDR3: TGTGCCAGCAGCCAAGGGCCGGAGAATCAGCCCCAGCATTTT. Translating gives CASSQGPENQPQHF.

V usage is TRBV10-3 and J usage is TRBJ1-1; TRBD1 aligns across 7 bases. Germline V CDR1 and CDR2: ENHRY, SYGVKD. CDR3 length equals 14 residues. Trimming took 2 bases from V and 6 from J; bases not matched to a gene: 6. CDR3 nucleotides: TGTGCCATCAGTGAGATCCAGGGGGAAGCTGAAGCTTTCTTT. As protein: CAISEIQGEAEAFF.

This clonotype was seen repeatedly, ten times or more. This rearrangement joins TRBV3-1 to TRBJ2-5; D ambiguous. V gave up 3 bases and J gave up 1 base, with 9 bases separating them. There are 14 residues in the CDR3. The germline V gene has CDR1 LGHDT and CDR2 YNNKEL (reference sequence). The CDR3 protein is CASSHRDLQETQYF. The CDR3, as DNA: TGTGCCAGCAGCCACAGAGACCTCCAAGAGACCCAGTACTTC.

As DNA, the CDR3 is TGTGCCAGCAGCGGGACAGGGTACGAGCAGTACGTC. The encoded protein is CASSGTGYEQYV. The J gene is TRBJ2-7, the V gene TRBV28; 9 nucleotides agree with TRBD1. The V gene end was trimmed by 6 bases and the J gene end by 4 bases; junction bases not matched to a gene: 1. The CDR3 covers 12 residues. Per germline, CDR1 MDHEN and CDR2 SYDVKM.

J is TRBJ2-3 and V is TRBV7-6, with 8 bases matching TRBD2. V lost 7 bases, J lost 4 bases, and 7 bases stayed unmatched. The CDR3 has 14 amino acids. Germline values: CDR1 SGHVS, CDR2 FNYEAQ. CDR3 DNA sequence: TGTGCCAGCAATCTGAACGGGGGGGCAGATACGCAGTATTTT. This gives the protein CASNLNGGADTQYF.

This clonotype was detected a few times. The chain uses TRBV12-3 or TRBV12-4 and TRBJ1-1; D is uncertain. The CDR3 covers 12 residues. The V and J ends lost 2 bases and 11 bases respectively, with 12 bases between them. CDR3 sequence: CASSLIRGTAFF. The CDR3 coding sequence is TGTGCCAGCAGTTTAATACGCGGAACGGCTTTCTTT.

This chain links TRBV28 with TRBJ2-5; D possibly matches TRBD1 or TRBD2 (5 bases each). V gave up 5 bases and J gave up 0 bases, with 10 bases separating them. The CDR3 extends over 14 amino acids. CDR1 is MDHEN, CDR2 SYDVKM, per germline. In nucleotides, the CDR3 is TGTGCCAGCAGTACGTGGGGGAACCAAGAGACCCAGTACTTC. Encoded protein: CASSTWGNQETQYF.

The chain recombines TRBV20-1 with TRBJ1-2; D not resolved. The CDR3 extends over 13 amino acids. The V end lost 3 bases, the J end lost 0 bases, and 8 bases lay between the germline ends. Looked up from germline, CDR1 is DFQATT and CDR2 is SNEGSKA (reference sequence). CDR3 region: CSASFLPNYGYTF. CDR3 nucleotide sequence: TGCAGTGCTAGCTTCTTACCTAACTATGGCTACACCTTC.

This clonotype is medium-sized (0.01 to 0.1%) in the sample. The V call is TRBV6-4, the J call TRBJ2-2; 8 bases are a match to TRBD2. V dropped 2 bases and J dropped 4; count of bases not matched to a gene: 0. This CDR3 contains 14 residues. Germline lookup yields CDR1 MRHNA and CDR2 SNTAGT. DNA for the CDR3: TGTGCCAGCAGTGACGGGACTAGCACCGGGGAGCTGTTTTTT. Amino acid sequence: CASSDGTSTGELFF.

The chain recombines TRBV11-2 with TRBJ2-1, with TRBD1 identical over 7 bases. Germline loops: CDR1 SGHAT, CDR2 FQNNGV. The V and J ends lost 5 bases and 4 bases, in that order; junction bases with no gene match: 11. The CDR3 runs 16 residues. The DNA for the CDR3 is TGTGCCAGCAGCCACGGCCGGGACAGATTTTACAATGAGCAGTTCTTC. It translates to CASSHGRDRFYNEQFF.

The rearrangement uses TRBV4-3 and TRBJ1-2, with TRBD1 matching 12 bases. CDR1 and CDR2 (germline): LGHNA, YSLEER. The CDR3 is 16 residues long. Germline trimming cut 1 base from V and 8 bases from J; bases unmatched to any gene: 8. The CDR3 sequence: CASSQVRGQGARGYTF. CDR3 in DNA: TGCGCCAGCAGCCAAGTTCGGGGACAGGGGGCGCGAGGCTACACCTTC.

This chain joins TRBV7-9 and TRBJ2-1; perhaps TRBD2 as D (5 bases). This CDR3 spans 12 amino acids. Trimming cost V 7 bases and J 9 bases, with 13 bases left between them. CDR1 and CDR2 from the germline V gene are SEHNR and FQNEAQ (reference sequence). CDR3 protein: CASTLGGSEQFF. CDR3 bases: TGTGCCAGCACCCTTGGAGGAAGTGAGCAGTTCTTC.

The rearrangement uses TRBV20-1 and TRBJ2-5, with a possible D match to TRBD2 (5 bases). The CDR3 is 14 amino acids. CDR1 and CDR2 (germline): DFQATT, SNEGSKA (reference sequence). Trimming removed 6 bases at V and 4 bases at J, with 18 bases between. The CDR3 sequence is CSARGLGEGETQYF. As DNA, the CDR3 is TGCAGTGCCCGGGGATTGGGTGAGGGAGAGACCCAGTACTTC.

This clonotype was observed a few times. The J gene is TRBJ2-1, the V gene TRBV15; 8 nucleotides agree with TRBD2. Germline V lookup: CDR1 LNHNV, CDR2 YYDKDF (reference sequence). This CDR3 region has 16 residues. The V gene end was trimmed by 1 base and the J gene end by 9 bases; junction bases not matched to a gene: 11. The CDR3 protein is CATSRAEWTSISEQFF. For the CDR3, the DNA is TGTGCCACCAGCAGAGCCGAATGGACTAGCATCAGTGAGCAGTTCTTC. The full variable domain, completed using reference TRBV15 and TRBJ2-1, is DAMVIQNPRYQVTQFGKPVTLSCSQTLNHNVMYWYQQKSSQAPKLLFHYYDKDFNNEADTPDNFQSRRPNTSFCFLDIRSPGLGDTAMYLCATSRAEWTSISEQFFGPGTRLTVL.

This clonotype was counted a few times. The chain links TRBV9 to TRBJ2-3, with no clear D. V was trimmed by 0 bases and J by 5 bases, leaving 7 bases between them. The CDR3 runs 13 residues. CDR1 and CDR2 (germline): SGDLS, YYNGEE. CDR3 in amino acids: CASSVAPGDTQYF. CDR3 nucleotide sequence: TGTGCCAGCAGCGTAGCCCCGGGAGATACGCAGTATTTT.

The CDR3 nucleotides are TGTGCCAGCAGCCAAGACCGGGGCAGCGGGCCCACAGATACGCAGTATTTT. Translated: CASSQDRGSGPTDTQYF. The J gene is TRBJ2-3, the V gene TRBV4-2; maybe TRBD2 (6 bases). The germline V gene has CDR1 LGHNA and CDR2 YNFKEQ. The CDR3 is made up of 17 amino acids. Deletions cut 0 bases from V and 2 bases from J, with 15 bases between.